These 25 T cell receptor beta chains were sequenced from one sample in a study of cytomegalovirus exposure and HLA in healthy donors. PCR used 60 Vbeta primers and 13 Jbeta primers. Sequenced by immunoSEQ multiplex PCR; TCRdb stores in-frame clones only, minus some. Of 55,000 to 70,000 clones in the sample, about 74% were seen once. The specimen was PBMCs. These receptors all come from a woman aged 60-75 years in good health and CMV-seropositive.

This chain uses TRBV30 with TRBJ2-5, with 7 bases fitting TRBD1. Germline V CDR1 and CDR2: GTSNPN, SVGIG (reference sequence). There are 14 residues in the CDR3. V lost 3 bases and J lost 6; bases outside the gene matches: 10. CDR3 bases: TGTGCCTGGAGGGGGACAGAACGCTCCCAGACCCAGTACTTC. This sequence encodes CAWRGTERSQTQYF. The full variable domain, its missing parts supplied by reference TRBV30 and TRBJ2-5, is SQTIHQWPATLVQPVGSPLSLECTVEGTSNPNLYWYRQAAGRGLQLLFYSVGIGQISSEVPQNLSASRPQDRQFILSSKKLLLSDSGFYLCAWRGTERSQTQYFGPGTRLLVL.

This CDR3 is CAWDRLTLGYTF. DNA of the CDR3: TGTGCCTGGGATAGACTGACGCTTGGCTACACCTTC. This rearrangement joins TRBV30 to TRBJ1-2; D gene ambiguous. V was trimmed by 5 bases and J by 7 bases, leaving 14 bases between them. Per the germline V gene, CDR1 is GTSNPN and CDR2 is SVGIG (reference sequence). The CDR3 extends over 12 amino acids.

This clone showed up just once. The CDR3 DNA reads TGTGCCAGCAGCACGGACTATCTGGGCAATGAGCAGTTCTTC. It yields the protein CASSTDYLGNEQFF. The chain carries TRBV9 and TRBJ2-1, with a weak D call TRBD2 (6 bases). From germline, CDR1 is SGDLS and CDR2 YYNGEE. The CDR3 extends over 14 amino acids. V was clipped by 4 bases and J by 6 bases, with 14 bases between them.

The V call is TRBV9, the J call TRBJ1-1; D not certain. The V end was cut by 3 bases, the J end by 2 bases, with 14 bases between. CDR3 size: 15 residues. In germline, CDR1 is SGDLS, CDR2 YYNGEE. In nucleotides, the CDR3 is TGTGCCAGCAGCGCCTCCCGGGTCGCTAACACTGAAGCTTTCTTT. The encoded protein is CASSASRVANTEAFF. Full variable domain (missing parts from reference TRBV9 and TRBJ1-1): DSGVTQTPKHLITATGQRVTLRCSPRSGDLSVYWYQQSLDQGLQFLIQYYNGEERAKGNILERFSAQQFPDLHSELNLSSLELGDSALYFCASSASRVANTEAFFGQGTRLTVV.

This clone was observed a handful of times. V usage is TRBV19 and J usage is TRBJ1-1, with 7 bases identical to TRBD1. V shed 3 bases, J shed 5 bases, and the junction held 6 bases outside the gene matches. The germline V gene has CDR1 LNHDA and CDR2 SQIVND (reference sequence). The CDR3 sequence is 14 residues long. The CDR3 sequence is CASSIPTGRTEAFF. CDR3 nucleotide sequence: TGTGCCAGTAGTATCCCGACAGGGAGGACTGAAGCTTTCTTT.

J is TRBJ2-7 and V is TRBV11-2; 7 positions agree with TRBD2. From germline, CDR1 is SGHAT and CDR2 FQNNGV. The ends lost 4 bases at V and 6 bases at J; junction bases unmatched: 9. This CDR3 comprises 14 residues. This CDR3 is CASSSQPGGSEQYF. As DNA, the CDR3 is TGTGCCAGCAGCTCCCAGCCCGGGGGGAGCGAGCAGTACTTC.

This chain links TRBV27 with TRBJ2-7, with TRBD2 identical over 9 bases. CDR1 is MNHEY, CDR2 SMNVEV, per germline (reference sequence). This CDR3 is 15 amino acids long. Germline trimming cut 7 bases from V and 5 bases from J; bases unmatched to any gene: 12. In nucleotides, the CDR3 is TGTGCCAGCACTAAAAGAGCGGGGGGCCTGGACGAGCAGTACTTC. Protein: CASTKRAGGLDEQYF.

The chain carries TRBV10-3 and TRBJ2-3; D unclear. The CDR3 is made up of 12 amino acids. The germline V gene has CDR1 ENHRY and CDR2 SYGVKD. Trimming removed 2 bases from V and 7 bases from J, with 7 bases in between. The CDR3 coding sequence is TGTGCCATCAGTGAGGGGCAGAATACGCAGTATTTT. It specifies CAISEGQNTQYF.

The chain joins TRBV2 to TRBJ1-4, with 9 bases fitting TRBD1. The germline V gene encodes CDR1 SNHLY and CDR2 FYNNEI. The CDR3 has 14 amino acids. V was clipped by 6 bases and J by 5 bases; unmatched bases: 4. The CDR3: CASRAGTGNEKLFF. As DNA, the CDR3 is TGTGCCAGCAGGGCCGGGACAGGGAATGAAAAACTGTTTTTT. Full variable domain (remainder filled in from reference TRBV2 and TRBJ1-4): EPEVTQTPSHQVTQMGQEVILRCVPISNHLYFYWYRQILGQKVEFLVSFYNNEISEKSEIFDDQFSVERPDGSNFTLKIRSTKLEDSAMYFCASRAGTGNEKLFFGSGTQLSVL.

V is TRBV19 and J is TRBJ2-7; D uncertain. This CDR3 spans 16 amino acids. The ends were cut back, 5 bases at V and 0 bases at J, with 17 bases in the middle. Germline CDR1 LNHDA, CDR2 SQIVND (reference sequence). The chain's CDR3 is CASSPLAESLSYEQYF. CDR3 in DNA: TGTGCCAGTAGTCCGCTGGCGGAGTCACTCTCCTACGAGCAGTACTTC. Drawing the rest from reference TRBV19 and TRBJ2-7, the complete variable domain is DGGITQSPKYLFRKEGQNVTLSCEQNLNHDAMYWYRQDPGQGLRLIYYSQIVNDFQKGDIAEGYSVSREKKESFPLTVTSAQKNPTAFYLCASSPLAESLSYEQYFGPGTRLTVT.

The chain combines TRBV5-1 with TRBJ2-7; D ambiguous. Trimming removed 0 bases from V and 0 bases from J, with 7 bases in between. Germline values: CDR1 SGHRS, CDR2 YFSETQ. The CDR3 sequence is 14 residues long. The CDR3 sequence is CASSLDGASYEQYF. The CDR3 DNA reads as TGCGCCAGCAGCTTGGACGGAGCCTCCTACGAGCAGTACTTC.

CDR3 nucleotides: TGTGCCAGCAGCTCCGCCGGACAGGGCTACAATGAGCAGTTCTTC. Amino acid sequence: CASSSAGQGYNEQFF. The chain joins TRBV7-2 to TRBJ2-1, with TRBD1 identical over 8 bases. The junction had 5 bases not matched to a gene; V was cut back by 4 bases and J by 3 bases. CDR1 and CDR2 (germline): SGHTA, FQGNSA. This CDR3 spans 15 amino acids. Drawing the rest from reference TRBV7-2 and TRBJ2-1, the complete variable domain is GAGVSQSPSNKVTEKGKDVELRCDPISGHTALYWYRQSLGQGLEFLIYFQGNSAPDKSGLPSDRFSAERTGGSVSTLTIQRTQQEDSAVYLCASSSAGQGYNEQFFGPGTRLTVL.

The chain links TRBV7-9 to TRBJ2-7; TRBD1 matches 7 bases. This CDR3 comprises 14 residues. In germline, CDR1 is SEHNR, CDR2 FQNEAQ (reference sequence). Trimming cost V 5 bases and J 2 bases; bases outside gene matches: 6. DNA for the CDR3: TGTGCCAGCAGCAACACCGGGACAGCCTACGAGCAGTACTTC. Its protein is CASSNTGTAYEQYF.

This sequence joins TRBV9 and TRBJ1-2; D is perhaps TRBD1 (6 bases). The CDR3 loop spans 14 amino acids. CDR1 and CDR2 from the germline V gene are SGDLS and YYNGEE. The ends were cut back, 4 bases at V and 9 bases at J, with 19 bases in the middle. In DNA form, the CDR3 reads TGTGCCAGCAGCTTTTCGGACAGCCCTGGGAGCTACACCTTC. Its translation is CASSFSDSPGSYTF.

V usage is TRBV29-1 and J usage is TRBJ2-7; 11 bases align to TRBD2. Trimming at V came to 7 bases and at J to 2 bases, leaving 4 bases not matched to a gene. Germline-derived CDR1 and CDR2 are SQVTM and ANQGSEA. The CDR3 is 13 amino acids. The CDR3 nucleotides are TGCAGCGCCCTTAGCGGGGGGGCCTACGAGCAGTACTTC. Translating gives CSALSGGAYEQYF.

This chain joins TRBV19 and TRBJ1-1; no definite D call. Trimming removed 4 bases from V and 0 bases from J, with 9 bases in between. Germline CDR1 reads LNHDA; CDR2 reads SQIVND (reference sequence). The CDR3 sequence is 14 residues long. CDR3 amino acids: CASSRRGVNTEAFF. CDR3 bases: TGTGCCAGTAGTAGACGCGGGGTGAACACTGAAGCTTTCTTT.

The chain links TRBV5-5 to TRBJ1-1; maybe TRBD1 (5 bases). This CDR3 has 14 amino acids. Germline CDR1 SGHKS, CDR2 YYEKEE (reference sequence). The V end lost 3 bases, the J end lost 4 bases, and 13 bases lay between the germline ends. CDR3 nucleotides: TGTGCCAGCAGCTGGAGGGGATCAGGCACTGAAGCTTTCTTT. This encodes CASSWRGSGTEAFF.

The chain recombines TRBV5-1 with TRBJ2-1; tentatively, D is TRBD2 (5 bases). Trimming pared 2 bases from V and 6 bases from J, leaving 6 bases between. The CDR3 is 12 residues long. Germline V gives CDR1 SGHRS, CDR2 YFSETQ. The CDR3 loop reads CASSFGVNEQFF. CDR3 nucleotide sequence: TGCGCCAGCAGCTTCGGGGTCAATGAGCAGTTCTTC.

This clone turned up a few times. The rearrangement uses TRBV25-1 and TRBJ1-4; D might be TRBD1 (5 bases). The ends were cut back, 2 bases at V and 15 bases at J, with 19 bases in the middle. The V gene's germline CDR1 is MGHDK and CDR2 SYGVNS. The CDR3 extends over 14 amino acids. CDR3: CASSEEGLRDSMFF. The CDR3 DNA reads TGTGCCAGCAGTGAAGAGGGACTTCGAGATAGTATGTTTTTT.

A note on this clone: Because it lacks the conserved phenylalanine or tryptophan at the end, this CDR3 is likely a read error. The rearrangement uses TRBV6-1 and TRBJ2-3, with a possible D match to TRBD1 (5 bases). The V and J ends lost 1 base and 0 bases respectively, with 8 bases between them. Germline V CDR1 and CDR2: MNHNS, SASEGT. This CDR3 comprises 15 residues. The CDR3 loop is CASSEVQGSTDTQYV. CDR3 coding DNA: TGTGCCAGCAGTGAAGTTCAGGGAAGCACAGATACGCAGTATGTT.

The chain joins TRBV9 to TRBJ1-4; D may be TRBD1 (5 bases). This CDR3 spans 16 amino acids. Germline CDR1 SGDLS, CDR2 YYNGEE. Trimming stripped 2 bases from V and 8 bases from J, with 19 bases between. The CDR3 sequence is CASSVREGGAWEKLFF. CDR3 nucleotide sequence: TGTGCCAGCAGCGTGAGAGAGGGAGGGGCTTGGGAAAAACTGTTTTTT.

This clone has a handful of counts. The CDR3: CASSGPWTVTYGYTF. In DNA, the CDR3 is TGTGCCAGCAGTGGTCCCTGGACAGTAACCTATGGCTACACCTTC. The chain couples TRBV6-1 to TRBJ1-2; maybe TRBD1 (6 bases). This CDR3 region has 15 residues. Germline-derived CDR1 and CDR2 are MNHNS and SASEGT. V gave up 4 bases and J gave up 4 bases, with 16 bases separating them.

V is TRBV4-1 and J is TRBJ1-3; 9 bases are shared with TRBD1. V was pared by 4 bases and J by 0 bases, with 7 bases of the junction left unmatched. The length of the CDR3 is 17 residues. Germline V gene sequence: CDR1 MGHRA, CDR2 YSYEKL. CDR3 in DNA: TGCGCCAGCAGCCGTACAGGGGGCCCCAACTCTGGAAACACCATATATTTT. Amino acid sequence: CASSRTGGPNSGNTIYF.

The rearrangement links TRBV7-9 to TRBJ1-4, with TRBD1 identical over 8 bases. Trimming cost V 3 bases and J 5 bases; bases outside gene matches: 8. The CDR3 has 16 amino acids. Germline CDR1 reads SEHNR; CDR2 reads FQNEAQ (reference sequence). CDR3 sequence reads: CASSFDGTGVNEKLFF. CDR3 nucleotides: TGTGCCAGCAGCTTCGACGGGACAGGAGTCAATGAAAAACTGTTTTTT.

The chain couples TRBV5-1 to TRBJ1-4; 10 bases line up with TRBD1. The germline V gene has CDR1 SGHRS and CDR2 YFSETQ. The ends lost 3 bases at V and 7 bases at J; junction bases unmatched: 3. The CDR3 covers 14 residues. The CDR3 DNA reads TGCGCCAGCAGCTACGGACAGGGGGGTGAAAAACTGTTTTTT. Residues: CASSYGQGGEKLFF.